Below are 13 T cell receptor beta chains sequenced from a single sample in a study of blood T cells in healthy people across ages. The second PCR ran roughly 7 to 12 cycles with a sample-barcoded 5' primer and J-beta primers. Using its own MiXCR run on the 5' RACE reads, TCRdb lists one record per CDR3 protein. The sample consists of about 1,000,000 distinct CDR3 sequences, 40% to 55% of them appearing once. The sequenced sample consisted of blood. These receptors all come from a woman aged 60-75 years in good health.

The chain joins TRBV2 to TRBJ2-7; TRBD1 might be the D (6 bases). The CDR3 consists of 13 residues. The germline V gene has CDR1 SNHLY and CDR2 FYNNEI. Trimming pared 4 bases from V and 3 bases from J, leaving 10 bases between. CDR3 DNA sequence: TGTGCCAGCAGTGCAAGGGGGAACTACGAGCAGTACTTC. This sequence encodes CASSARGNYEQYF.

The chain is built from TRBV7-6 and TRBJ2-3, with D possibly matching TRBD2 (6 bases). In germline, CDR1 is SGHVS, CDR2 FNYEAQ. The CDR3 has 16 amino acids. Between the trimmed V and J ends, which lost 3 bases and 5 bases, there was a span of 18 bases. In nucleotides, the CDR3 is TGTGCCAGCAGCTTGAGGTCCCCGGGAGTGGGAGATACGCAGTATTTT. As protein: CASSLRSPGVGDTQYF.

The chain is built from TRBV5-1 and TRBJ2-7; the D call may be TRBD1 or TRBD2 (5 bases each). The DNA end lines up better with TRBJ2-5; the J call may be wrong. The germline gives CDR1 SGHRS, CDR2 YFSETQ. This CDR3 is built from 16 residues. The CDR3 nucleotides are TGCGCCAGCACAGGCCGAACCGGGACCGCCGGAGAGACCCAGTACTTC. Translation: CASTGRTGTAGETQYF.

This chain links TRBV7-3 with TRBJ2-1; 8 bases are a match to TRBD2. The V gene's germline CDR1 is SGHTA and CDR2 FQGTGA. V gave up 4 bases and J gave up 8 bases; unmatched junction bases: 10. The CDR3 is 15 amino acids. CDR3 residues: CASSSGLAGYYEQFF. CDR3 nucleotide sequence: TGTGCCAGCAGCTCAGGACTAGCAGGCTATTATGAGCAGTTCTTC. The full variable domain, completed using reference TRBV7-3 and TRBJ2-1, is GAGVSQTPSNKVTEKGKYVELRCDPISGHTALYWYRQSLGQGPEFLIYFQGTGAADDSGLPNDRFFAVRPEGSVSTLKIQRTERGDSAVYLCASSSGLAGYYEQFFGPGTRLTVL.

The chain combines TRBV4-1 with TRBJ1-5; unclear D gene. The CDR3 contains 16 residues. Trimming cost V 0 bases and J 6 bases, with 15 bases left between them. Germline CDR1 and CDR2: MGHRA and YSYEKL. The CDR3 region has the DNA TGCGCCAGCAGCCAAGAAACGCGCGGGATTTCTCAGCCCCAGCATTTT. It is translated as CASSQETRGISQPQHF.

This clonotype was counted between two and nine times. The CDR3 DNA is TGTGCCAGCAGTTTCTCCAACAGGGAACACAATGAGCAGTTCTTC. It codes for CASSFSNREHNEQFF. The genes are TRBV12-3 or TRBV12-4 and TRBJ2-1, with a tentative D call TRBD1 (6 bases). The CDR3 has 15 residues. V lost 3 bases to trimming and J lost 5 bases, with 14 bases between them.

A remark on this clonotype: One end of the junction is discordant with germline, which a read error may explain. The rearrangement uses TRBV6-2 or TRBV6-3 and TRBJ2-7, with D perhaps being TRBD1 or TRBD2 (5 bases each). The V gene's germline CDR1 is MNHEY and CDR2 SVGEGT. The CDR3 consists of 12 residues. DNA for the CDR3: TGTGCCAACAGTCGGGACGCCTACGAGCAGTACTTC. Translating gives CANSRDAYEQYF.

CDR3 region: CAWRDTNTEAFF. CDR3 nucleotides: TGTGCCTGGAGGGACACCAACACTGAAGCTTTCTTT. V and J are TRBV30 and TRBJ1-1; D might be TRBD1 (5 bases). In germline, CDR1 is GTSNPN, CDR2 SVGIG (reference sequence). CDR3 size: 12 residues. V was pared by 3 bases and J by 2 bases, with 7 bases between.

This rearrangement joins TRBV20-1 to TRBJ1-6; 8 nucleotides line up with TRBD1. Trimming at V came to 5 bases and at J to 8 bases, leaving 8 bases not matched to a gene. This CDR3 is built from 14 residues. Germline V lookup: CDR1 DFQATT, CDR2 SNEGSKA (reference sequence). The CDR3 is CSAPGQGPYSPLHF. In DNA, the CDR3 is TGCAGTGCTCCCGGACAGGGTCCGTATTCACCCCTCCACTTT.

The J gene is TRBJ2-3, the V gene TRBV5-4; 7 bases are a match to TRBD2. The CDR3 runs 15 residues. V was pared by 1 base and J by 2 bases, with 4 bases of the junction left unmatched. Looked up from germline, CDR1 is SGHNT and CDR2 is YYREEE (reference sequence). CDR3: CASSLRAGPTDTQYF. DNA of the CDR3: TGTGCCAGCAGCTTGCGAGCGGGACCCACAGATACGCAGTATTTT.

V usage is TRBV4-1 and J usage is TRBJ2-3; D may be TRBD2 (5 bases). The germline V and J ends were trimmed by 4 bases and 0 bases, with 11 bases remaining between them. The CDR3 runs to 15 residues. Germline V CDR1 and CDR2: MGHRA, YSYEKL. The CDR3 coding sequence is TGCGCCAGCAGCCCCGGACTTATCAGCACAGATACGCAGTATTTT. As protein: CASSPGLISTDTQYF.

The genes are TRBV9 and TRBJ2-1; D call uncertain. The CDR3 totals 14 residues. V was pared by 4 bases and J by 8 bases, with 16 bases between. Germline V gives CDR1 SGDLS, CDR2 YYNGEE. The CDR3 loop reads CASSPGYHGDEQFF. The CDR3, as DNA: TGTGCCAGCAGCCCCGGTTATCACGGTGATGAGCAGTTCTTC.

The V gene is TRBV29-1, the J gene TRBJ1-2; D is unresolved. Trimming stripped 6 bases from V and 6 bases from J, with 14 bases between. The CDR3 is made up of 12 amino acids. The germline V gene encodes CDR1 SQVTM and CDR2 ANQGSEA. CDR3 loop: CSVARGTDGYTF. CDR3 DNA sequence: TGCAGCGTGGCTCGGGGAACAGATGGCTACACCTTC.